This entry lists 24 T cell receptor beta chains sequenced from one sample in a study of patients and donors after allogeneic stem cell transplantation. TCRdb processed the RT-PCR reads anew with MiXCR; each CDR3 protein has one entry. The table lists 200,000 to 250,000 distinct CDR3 sequences, less than 15% of them singletons. The sequencing sample was made of blood, either unsorted or a sorted T cell fraction (not recorded which). All receptors derive from a human donor who was either an allogeneic HSCT recipient or a stem cell or donor lymphocyte infusion donor (not recorded which). It is not recorded whose cells these are; they may come from a transplant donor.

This clonotype has ten or more counts. V and J are TRBV18 and TRBJ2-5; D unclear. The CDR3 has 15 amino acids. Deletions cut 0 bases from V and 5 bases from J, with 13 bases between. From germline, CDR1 is KGHSH and CDR2 LQKENI. The DNA of the CDR3 is TGTGCCAGCTCACCACCCTCGACCGATCTTGAGACCCAGTACTTC. Its protein is CASSPPSTDLETQYF.

In this sample, this clonotype turned up many times. CDR3 sequence reads: CATSGIQIAGGKYF. DNA for the CDR3: TGTGCCACCAGTGGAATACAGATAGCGGGAGGCAAGTACTTC. This rearrangement joins TRBV24-1 to TRBJ2-5; TRBD2 agrees at 10 bases. There are 14 residues in the CDR3. Germline CDR1 reads KGHDR; CDR2 reads SFDVKD. V was pared by 5 bases and J by 12 bases, with 11 bases of the junction left unmatched.

This clonotype was seen only a few times. The chain combines TRBV3-1 with TRBJ2-3; the match to TRBD2 covers 13 bases. CDR3 length equals 18 residues. The V gene's germline CDR1 is LGHDT and CDR2 YNNKEL (reference sequence). V gave up 1 base and J gave up 1 base; unmatched junction bases: 5. The CDR3 DNA reads as TGTGCCAGCAGCCAAGCCGGGACTAGCGGGAAACGCACAGATACGCAGTATTTT. Amino acid sequence: CASSQAGTSGKRTDTQYF.

This clonotype has a handful of counts. This chain uses TRBV7-6 with TRBJ2-1; 15 nucleotides agree with TRBD2. Losses at the gene ends were 4 bases for V and 6 bases for J; bases not matched to a gene: 1. Germline CDR1 reads SGHVS; CDR2 reads FNYEAQ. This CDR3 is 15 amino acids long. The CDR3 here is CASSWTSGGGNEQFF. The DNA for the CDR3 is TGTGCCAGCAGCTGGACTAGCGGGGGGGGCAATGAGCAGTTCTTC.

This clonotype was picked up many times. This chain connects TRBV6-1 to TRBJ2-7, with 9 bases aligning to TRBD1. CDR3 length: 13 residues. Trimming took 10 bases from V and 6 from J; bases not matched to a gene: 10. The germline V gene has CDR1 MNHNS and CDR2 SASEGT. The CDR3: CAIEQGAVGEQYF. The CDR3 nucleotides read TGTGCCATCGAACAGGGGGCGGTTGGCGAGCAGTACTTC.

There are many counts of this clonotype. CDR3 in amino acids: CASKPGLAAYEQYF. For the CDR3, the DNA is TGCGCCAGTAAACCTGGACTAGCGGCCTACGAGCAGTACTTC. The V and J genes are TRBV5-1 and TRBJ2-7; 10 bases are a match to TRBD2. Germline assignment: CDR1 SGHRS and CDR2 YFSETQ. This CDR3 region has 14 residues. Losses at the gene ends were 8 bases for V and 2 bases for J; bases not matched to a gene: 7.

The V gene is TRBV5-4, the J gene TRBJ2-5, with TRBD1 as a possible D gene (7 bases). CDR1 is SGHNT and CDR2 is YYREEE in the germline V gene (reference sequence). Trimming pared 3 bases from V and 6 bases from J, leaving 21 bases between. The CDR3 consists of 16 residues. This CDR3 reads CASSSQGGWTLKTQYF. CDR3 bases: TGTGCCAGCAGCTCTCAGGGGGGATGGACACTGAAGACCCAGTACTTC. Full variable domain (remainder filled in from reference TRBV5-4 and TRBJ2-5): ETGVTQSPTHLIKTRGQQVTLRCSSQSGHNTVSWYQQALGQGPQFIFQYYREEENGRGNFPPRFSGLQFPNYSSELNVNALELDDSALYLCASSSQGGWTLKTQYFGPGTRLLVL.

Only a few counts were recorded for this clonotype. V usage is TRBV5-1 and J usage is TRBJ2-7; tentatively, D is TRBD2 (5 bases). The V and J ends lost 0 bases and 3 bases respectively, with 10 bases between them. The CDR3 sequence is 14 residues long. CDR1 is SGHRS and CDR2 is YFSETQ in the germline V gene. The CDR3 coding sequence is TGCGCCAGCAGCTTGGAAGAGGGCTACTACGAGCAGTACTTC. Translated: CASSLEEGYYEQYF. The full variable domain, its missing parts supplied by reference TRBV5-1 and TRBJ2-7, is KAGVTQTPRYLIKTRGQQVTLSCSPISGHRSVSWYQQTPGQGLQFLFEYFSETQRNKGNFPGRFSGRQFSNSRSEMNVSTLELGDSALYLCASSLEEGYYEQYFGPGTRLTVT.

Many counts were recorded for this clonotype. This chain uses TRBV12-3 or TRBV12-4 with TRBJ1-2, with TRBD1 identical over 8 bases. V gave up 6 bases and J gave up 2 bases; unmatched junction bases: 5. This CDR3 contains 14 residues. CDR3 bases: TGTGCCAGCAGGGGGACAGGCAGGAACTATGGCTACACCTTC. This encodes CASRGTGRNYGYTF.

This clonotype was found many times. The DNA of the CDR3 is TGCAGTGCTAATATGGAGAATTCCCGGAGAGAGACCCAGTACTTC. Residues: CSANMENSRRETQYF. V and J are TRBV20-1 and TRBJ2-5; D is ambiguous. Germline CDR1 and CDR2: DFQATT and SNEGSKA (reference sequence). The CDR3 has 15 residues. V lost 4 bases and J lost 4, with 19 bases in between.

This clonotype has a handful of counts. The chain is built from TRBV28 and TRBJ2-1; 9 bases agree with TRBD1. Looked up from germline, CDR1 is MDHEN and CDR2 is SYDVKM. V lost 6 bases to trimming and J lost 5 bases; unmatched junction nucleotides: 5. The CDR3 runs to 14 residues. This CDR3 reads CASSNRGLHNEQFF. CDR3 in DNA: TGTGCCAGCAGCAACAGGGGGCTCCACAATGAGCAGTTCTTC.

This clonotype appeared a few times. The V and J genes are TRBV15 and TRBJ1-5; no clear D. The CDR3 consists of 13 residues. The ends were cut back, 1 base at V and 6 bases at J, with 7 bases in the middle. The germline V gene encodes CDR1 LNHNV and CDR2 YYDKDF (reference sequence). The CDR3 region has the DNA TGTGCCACCAGCAGAGCCCCGGGTCAGCCCCAGCATTTT. Its translation is CATSRAPGQPQHF. Using reference TRBV15 and TRBJ1-5 for the parts outside the CDR3, the full variable domain is DAMVIQNPRYQVTQFGKPVTLSCSQTLNHNVMYWYQQKSSQAPKLLFHYYDKDFNNEADTPDNFQSRRPNTSFCFLDIRSPGLGDTAMYLCATSRAPGQPQHFGDGTRLSIL.

Ten or more counts support this clonotype. The chain carries TRBV12-3 or TRBV12-4 and TRBJ1-3, with D possibly TRBD1 on 6 matching bases. CDR3 length: 17 amino acids. V gave up 5 bases and J gave up 0 bases, with 17 bases separating them. The CDR3 region has the DNA TGTGCCAGCAGTCGTGGGGACATCTCTTTCTCTGGAAACACCATATATTTT. This encodes CASSRGDISFSGNTIYF.

This clonotype turned up a few times. CDR3 DNA sequence: TGCGCCAGCAGCTTGGTGGGACAGTTCCCCCACGAGCAGTACTTC. This gives the protein CASSLVGQFPHEQYF. This sequence joins TRBV5-1 and TRBJ2-7, with 7 bases matching TRBD1. Per the germline V gene, CDR1 is SGHRS and CDR2 is YFSETQ. The CDR3 is 15 residues long. J was trimmed by 5 bases and V by 0 bases; bases with no gene match: 8.

The chain couples TRBV5-1 to TRBJ2-7, with D possibly being TRBD1 (6 bases). CDR3 size: 14 residues. Between the trimmed V and J ends, which lost 1 base and 6 bases, there was a span of 14 bases. Germline assignment: CDR1 SGHRS and CDR2 YFSETQ. CDR3 sequence: CASSLLGAGGEQYF. As DNA, the CDR3 is TGCGCCAGCAGCTTGTTGGGGGCCGGAGGCGAGCAGTACTTC.

This chain links TRBV28 with TRBJ1-2; tentatively, D is TRBD1 (6 bases). CDR1 is MDHEN and CDR2 is SYDVKM in the germline V gene. With 6 bases removed from V and 8 bases from J, the gap between germline ends came to 16 bases. CDR3 length: 13 amino acids. CDR3 sequence reads: CASRLGGRGGYTF. The CDR3, as DNA: TGTGCCAGCAGATTAGGCGGCAGGGGAGGCTACACCTTC.

The chain employs TRBV20-1 and TRBJ1-1, with 7 bases fitting TRBD1. CDR3 length: 14 residues. Germline V gene sequence: CDR1 DFQATT, CDR2 SNEGSKA (reference sequence). The V and J ends lost 6 bases and 1 base, in that order; junction bases with no gene match: 8. The CDR3 sequence is CSAEGQTPNTEAFF. Written as DNA, the CDR3 is TGCAGTGCGGAGGGACAGACCCCGAACACTGAAGCTTTCTTT.

The chain is built from TRBV30 and TRBJ1-6, with a possible D match to TRBD1 (6 bases). Deletions cut 5 bases from V and 0 bases from J, with 11 bases between. Germline CDR1 and CDR2: GTSNPN and SVGIG (reference sequence). The CDR3 is made up of 15 amino acids. The CDR3 sequence: CAWGRGSSYNSPLHF. As DNA, the CDR3 is TGTGCCTGGGGGAGGGGGAGCTCCTATAATTCACCCCTCCACTTT. The full variable domain, rest sourced from reference TRBV30 and TRBJ1-6, is SQTIHQWPATLVQPVGSPLSLECTVEGTSNPNLYWYRQAAGRGLQLLFYSVGIGQISSEVPQNLSASRPQDRQFILSSKKLLLSDSGFYLCAWGRGSSYNSPLHFGNGTRLTVT.

The chain is built from TRBV9 and TRBJ1-2, with D tentatively TRBD1 (5 bases). Trimming took 4 bases from V and 0 from J, leaving 22 bases between them. Germline loops: CDR1 SGDLS, CDR2 YYNGEE. The CDR3 loop spans 18 amino acids. Written as DNA, the CDR3 is TGTGCCAGCAGCCCCCGTCCCCCAGGACAAACTGCTAACTATGGCTACACCTTC. Translating it yields CASSPRPPGQTANYGYTF.

This clonotype was detected many times. DNA of the CDR3: TGTGCCAGCTCACCGTCAGACTGGTTCCAAGAGACCCAGTACTTC. Residues: CASSPSDWFQETQYF. V usage is TRBV18 and J usage is TRBJ2-5; D gene unclear. Per the germline V gene, CDR1 is KGHSH and CDR2 is LQKENI. V lost 3 bases and J lost 1, with 12 bases in between. This CDR3 has 15 amino acids.

The chain carries TRBV12-3 or TRBV12-4 and TRBJ2-2; either TRBD1 or TRBD2 may supply D (5 bases each). CDR3 length: 16 residues. Trimming removed 7 bases at V and 5 bases at J, with 20 bases between. In DNA form, the CDR3 reads TGTGCCAGCACTGACCCCGGGGCCTCGTGGACCGGGGAGCTGTTTTTT. Translating gives CASTDPGASWTGELFF.

This clonotype showed up just a few times. J is TRBJ2-7 and V is TRBV30; no clear D. The germline CDR1 and CDR2 sequences are GTSNPN and SVGIG (reference sequence). CDR3 length equals 12 residues. The V gene lost 4 bases and the J gene lost 4 bases, with 11 bases spanning the gap. CDR3 protein: CAWKAAPYEQYF. Written as DNA, the CDR3 is TGTGCCTGGAAGGCAGCCCCGTACGAGCAGTACTTC.

This clonotype came up a few times. This rearrangement joins TRBV19 to TRBJ2-1; TRBD1 agrees at 9 bases. Germline CDR1 reads LNHDA; CDR2 reads SQIVND (reference sequence). V trimming: 5 bases; J trimming: 5 bases; junction bases outside the gene matches: 16. This CDR3 contains 18 residues. The chain's CDR3 is CASSDILRRQGDHNEQFF. CDR3 sequence (DNA): TGTGCCAGTAGTGATATCCTCCGACGACAGGGGGATCACAATGAGCAGTTCTTC. The full variable domain, its missing parts supplied by reference TRBV19 and TRBJ2-1, is DGGITQSPKYLFRKEGQNVTLSCEQNLNHDAMYWYRQDPGQGLRLIYYSQIVNDFQKGDIAEGYSVSREKKESFPLTVTSAQKNPTAFYLCASSDILRRQGDHNEQFFGPGTRLTVL.

The gene calls are TRBV20-1 and TRBJ2-1; 11 positions agree with TRBD2. This CDR3 has 16 amino acids. V was clipped by 1 base and J by 6 bases; unmatched bases: 8. Germline CDR1 and CDR2: DFQATT and SNEGSKA (reference sequence). The CDR3 DNA reads TGCAGTGCTAGAGCACTAGCGGGAGTCACGGTCAATGAGCAGTTCTTC. Its protein is CSARALAGVTVNEQFF.